Each of the 6 T cell receptor beta chains below was sequenced from the same sample in a study of tumor and adjacent non-tumor tissue in lung cancer. No cell sorting was done before RNA was extracted from the tissue. More than 3 cm separated this lung sample from the edge of the tumor. A modified ARM-PCR protocol with three rounds of nested PCR amplified TCRbeta. TCRdb ran MiXCR on the multiplex PCR reads and lists one entry per CDR3 protein. The repertoire has about 50,000 distinct CDR3 sequences, about 70% of them found once; the top ten carry around 25%. What was sequenced was distant non-tumor lung tissue. These receptors were taken from a woman aged 55-75 years with non-small cell lung cancer.

Remarks on this clonotype: No conserved phenylalanine or tryptophan is present at the end of the CDR3, so a read error is the likely explanation. The chain uses TRBV10-3 and TRBJ2-1, with TRBD2 matching over 10 bases. Unmatched junction bases numbered 20, after V lost 9 bases and J lost 6 bases. The CDR3 covers 18 residues. Per the germline V gene, CDR1 is ENHRY and CDR2 is SYGVKD. CDR3 residues: CAISPRGLALPTSNEQFL. The CDR3 nucleotides read TGTGCCATTAGTCCCCGGGGACTAGCGCTCCCCACTTCCAATGAGCAGTTCTTA.

Regarding this clonotype: A much larger clone lies one base from this, so it may be a read error. The chain has TRBV20-1 and TRBJ2-1, with TRBD2 matching 8 bases. Per the germline V gene, CDR1 is DFQATT and CDR2 is SNEGSKA (reference sequence). The CDR3 contains 15 residues. CDR3 sequence: CCAKAGDVTYNEQFF. The CDR3 DNA sequence: TGCTGTGCTAAAGCGGGAGACGTCACCTACAATGAGCAGTTCTTC.

Comment on this clonotype: Since no conserved phenylalanine or tryptophan closes the CDR3, a read error is the likely cause. It is unclear where the CDR3 begins or ends on the DNA, so no DNA is shown, and the CDR3 is as TCRdb lists it. V gene TRBV11-3 combines with J gene TRBJ1-1. The CDR3 has 13 amino acids, counting both end residues. Germline CDR1 SGHNT, CDR2 YENEEA. The chain's CDR3 is CASRSDGNTEAVL.

A word on this clonotype: A much larger clone differs from this one at a single base, so this may be a read error. The J gene is TRBJ2-2, the V gene TRBV11-2; D is perhaps TRBD2 (5 bases). Germline CDR1 and CDR2: SGHAT and FQNNGV. The CDR3 consists of 13 residues. CDR3 amino acids: CANSFFQTGELCF. CDR3 sequence (DNA): TGTGCCAACAGCTTTTTCCAGACCGGGGAGCTGTGTTTT.

A word on this clonotype: The conserved phenylalanine or tryptophan normally closing the CDR3 is absent here, so this likely arose from a read error. The chain joins TRBV6-5 to TRBJ2-3, with no clear D. The closer fit of TRBJ1-5 to the DNA end suggests the J call may be wrong. Germline V gene data show CDR1 as MNHEY and CDR2 as SVGAGI. The length of the CDR3 is 16 residues. CDR3 nucleotide sequence: TGTGCCAGCAATTACCAGGTAGCTTCTAGCACAGATACGCAGCATCTT. Translation: CASNYQVASSTDTQHL.

The sample holds many counts of this clonotype. The genes are TRBV6-2 or TRBV6-3 and TRBJ1-5; tentative D call: TRBD1 (5 bases). Per germline, CDR1 MNHEY and CDR2 SVGEGT. The CDR3 has 14 amino acids. Trimming pared 6 bases from V and 2 bases from J, leaving 11 bases between. The CDR3 region is CASSPWGGNQPQHF. The CDR3 DNA reads TGTGCCAGCAGCCCCTGGGGGGGCAATCAGCCCCAGCATTTT.